Each of the 18 T cell receptor beta chains below was sequenced from the same sample in a study of T-cell memory formation after mild COVID-19 listed by TCRdb under 2021. The library was produced with 5' RACE. The data were produced on an Illumina NovaSeq 6000. The public reads were reprocessed in TCRdb via fastp at Q25 and MiXCR, keeping in-frame beta chains. Rows with a matching CDR3 protein are joined into one entry that keeps the most common DNA and genes. The sample table contains over 300,000 distinct CDR3 sequences; only one count was recorded for roughly 20% of them. Of the sample, around 23% falls within the top ten clones. Source material: PBMCs or a T cell subset sorted from them (not recorded which). These receptors were collected from a man aged 18 to 30 who had mild COVID-19 (a few samples of this study predate the infection). The sample titles of this study are shuffled in the database, so cell type and time point are left out; the donor was told from shared clones.

The chain carries TRBV5-1 and TRBJ2-7, with 7 bases lining up with TRBD2. Germline lookup yields CDR1 SGHRS and CDR2 YFSETQ. CDR3 length equals 14 residues. Trimming at V came to 4 bases and at J to 5 bases, leaving 9 bases not matched to a gene. CDR3 sequence reads: CASSRGEAGDEQYV. The DNA for the CDR3 is TGCGCCAGCAGCCGGGGGGAGGCCGGAGACGAGCAGTACGTC.

This clonotype was counted only a few times. The gene calls are TRBV6-5 and TRBJ2-7, with D perhaps being TRBD1 or TRBD2 (5 bases each). The germline V gene encodes CDR1 MNHEY and CDR2 SVGAGI. This CDR3 is 14 amino acids long. The ends were cut back, 0 bases at V and 4 bases at J, with 10 bases in the middle. The CDR3 DNA reads as TGTGCCAGCAGTTACTCGATTGGGACGTACGAGCAGTACTTC. Protein sequence: CASSYSIGTYEQYF.

This chain connects TRBV12-3 or TRBV12-4 to TRBJ2-7; weak D call: TRBD1 (5 bases). The CDR3 is made up of 12 amino acids. Deletions cut 5 bases from V and 4 bases from J, with 9 bases between. The CDR3 protein is CASSPTAYEQYF. CDR3 coding DNA: TGTGCCAGCAGTCCGACAGCTTACGAGCAGTACTTC.

This clonotype has just a few counts. The genes are TRBV5-1 and TRBJ2-7; D call uncertain. CDR3 size: 15 residues. V was cut by 5 bases and J by 3 bases, with 18 bases left in between. The germline CDR1 and CDR2 sequences are SGHRS and YFSETQ. The CDR3, as DNA: TGCGCCAGCAGAAGAATGACCGAACCAGACTACGAGCAGTACTTC. It codes for CASRRMTEPDYEQYF.

The chain joins TRBV19 to TRBJ2-7; 7 bases match TRBD2. Germline V gene lookup returns CDR1 LNHDA and CDR2 SQIVND (reference sequence). The ends lost 10 bases at V and 5 bases at J; junction bases unmatched: 8. This CDR3 has 12 amino acids. For the CDR3, the DNA is TGTGCCACCCCGTCCAGCGGGGACGAGCAGTACTTC. It translates to CATPSSGDEQYF.

V usage is TRBV28 and J usage is TRBJ1-2, with 7 bases that match TRBD1. Germline V CDR1 and CDR2: MDHEN, SYDVKM. The CDR3 is 14 amino acids. The J segment lost 4 bases and the V segment lost 8 bases, leaving 10 bases of the junction unmatched. This CDR3 reads CASRLMTGSYGYTF. In DNA, the CDR3 is TGTGCCAGCCGACTAATGACAGGGTCCTATGGCTACACCTTC.

This clonotype was seen at least ten times. V is TRBV5-1 and J is TRBJ2-3; TRBD1 or TRBD2 may be the D gene (5 bases each). CDR1 and CDR2 from the germline V gene are SGHRS and YFSETQ. This CDR3 region has 13 residues. V lost 1 base, J lost 7 bases, and 10 bases lay in between. The CDR3 protein is CASSLSGGNTQYF. The CDR3 DNA follows: TGCGCCAGCAGCTTGTCTGGGGGAAATACGCAGTATTTT.

The J gene is TRBJ1-2, the V gene TRBV7-2; D unclear. Germline CDR1 SGHTA, CDR2 FQGNSA. V was trimmed by 5 bases and J by 7 bases, leaving 17 bases between them. The CDR3 extends over 14 amino acids. The DNA for the CDR3 is TGTGCCAGCAGCCCCTACGGGAGCCCGGGTGGCTACACCTTC. Translating it yields CASSPYGSPGGYTF.

This chain uses TRBV6-2 or TRBV6-3 with TRBJ2-1; TRBD1 matches at 7 bases. Trimming at V came to 0 bases and at J to 12 bases, leaving 20 bases not matched to a gene. CDR1 is MNHEY and CDR2 is SVGEGT in the germline V gene. This CDR3 contains 18 residues. CDR3 sequence reads: CASSYSPGTRQGRLLQFF. The CDR3 region has the DNA TGTGCCAGCAGTTACTCTCCCGGAACCAGACAGGGTCGGCTCTTGCAGTTCTTC.

This clonotype was counted a few times. This chain uses TRBV7-9 with TRBJ2-1, with a tentative D call TRBD1 (6 bases). The V end lost 7 bases, the J end lost 3 bases, and 10 bases lay between the germline ends. The CDR3 length is 13 residues. Germline loops: CDR1 SEHNR, CDR2 FQNEAQ (reference sequence). The CDR3 DNA reads as TGTGCCAGCACGGACAGCAACTACAATGAGCAGTTCTTC. As protein: CASTDSNYNEQFF.

V and J are TRBV4-1 and TRBJ2-2; D not resolved. This CDR3 spans 17 amino acids. The germline gives CDR1 MGHRA, CDR2 YSYEKL. Trimming stripped 4 bases from V and 5 bases from J, with 20 bases between. The DNA of the CDR3 is TGCGCCAGCAGCCTCGCTCGCAGGCCTACAATAACCGGGGAGCTGTTTTTT. Its translation is CASSLARRPTITGELFF.

This clonotype turned up a few times. This chain connects TRBV4-2 to TRBJ2-5; D is possibly TRBD2 (5 bases). The CDR3 is made up of 15 amino acids. The germline CDR1 and CDR2 sequences are LGHNA and YNFKEQ. Trimming left V 4 bases short and J 2 bases short, with 14 bases between. The CDR3 nucleotides are TGTGCCAGCAGCCCCAGCGGTACTAGACAAGAGACCCAGTACTTC. Amino acids: CASSPSGTRQETQYF.

This chain joins TRBV24-1 and TRBJ2-7; D is perhaps TRBD1 or TRBD2 (5 bases each). Germline-derived CDR1 and CDR2 are KGHDR and SFDVKD. V gave up 6 bases and J gave up 0 bases, with 14 bases separating them. There are 15 residues in the CDR3. DNA of the CDR3: TGTGCCACCAGTCCGGGGACCCCTGGCTCCTACGAGCAGTACTTC. Translated: CATSPGTPGSYEQYF.

The chain joins TRBV12-3 or TRBV12-4 to TRBJ2-1; D assignment may be TRBD1 or TRBD2 (5 bases each). The V and J ends lost 8 bases and 2 bases respectively, with 16 bases between them. The CDR3 length is 15 residues. CDR3 region: CASAPDGDPYNEQFF. The CDR3 DNA is TGTGCCAGCGCACCTGACGGGGACCCCTACAATGAGCAGTTCTTC.

The V call is TRBV7-2, the J call TRBJ2-1, with D maybe TRBD2 (7 bases). Looked up from germline, CDR1 is SGHTA and CDR2 is FQGNSA. The CDR3 extends over 14 amino acids. V was cut by 8 bases and J by 9 bases, with 20 bases left in between. For the CDR3, the DNA is TGTGCCAGCGTCATCCTGGTGGGAGGGGGTGAGCAGTTCTTC. It specifies CASVILVGGGEQFF.

This clonotype has at least ten counts. V usage is TRBV5-4 and J usage is TRBJ1-1; D not certain. The germline V gene encodes CDR1 SGHNT and CDR2 YYREEE (reference sequence). V dropped 3 bases and J dropped 2 bases, with 2 bases sitting between them. The CDR3 is made up of 11 amino acids. The DNA of the CDR3 is TGTGCCAGCAGCTCCAACACTGAAGCTTTCTTT. It yields the protein CASSSNTEAFF.

This clonotype showed up just a few times. The V and J genes are TRBV27 and TRBJ1-2, with a possible D match to TRBD1 (6 bases). This CDR3 contains 16 residues. Germline assignment: CDR1 MNHEY and CDR2 SMNVEV (reference sequence). V was trimmed by 6 bases and J by 1 base, leaving 18 bases between them. CDR3: CASRSLGHRVNYGYTF. CDR3 in DNA: TGTGCCAGCAGATCCCTCGGACACAGGGTTAACTATGGCTACACCTTC.

The chain carries TRBV6-2 or TRBV6-3 and TRBJ2-6; D assignment may be TRBD1 or TRBD2 (6 bases each). The CDR3 contains 18 residues. The germline V and J ends were trimmed by 6 bases and 0 bases, with 18 bases remaining between them. Germline V CDR1 and CDR2: MNHEY, SVGEGT. The CDR3 loop reads CASSRPLGGHSGANVLTF. For the CDR3, the DNA is TGTGCCAGCAGCCGCCCCTTGGGGGGACACTCTGGGGCCAACGTCCTGACTTTC.